The clone carrying this TCR beta chain was recorded a few times. The sample comes from a study of T-cell reconstitution after alpha-beta-depleted transplantation in children. This CDR3 is built from 14 residues. Germline CDR1 DFQATT, CDR2 SNEGSKA (reference sequence). The V end was cut by 0 bases, the J end by 4 bases, with 10 bases between. TCRbeta library preparation incorporated unique molecular identifiers. Using its own MiXCR run on the PCR reads, TCRdb lists one record per CDR3 protein. The sample lists 600,000 to 700,000 distinct CDR3 sequences; roughly 15% were seen once. This rearrangement joins TRBV20-1 to TRBJ1-5; D is ambiguous. This material consisted of PBMCs from the stem cell graft donor, taken from the stem cell graft. This sequence originates from a human donor who donated a stem cell graft to a child with acute myeloid leukemia. The DNA of the CDR3 is TGCAGTGCTAGAGATCCCCAGGTAAATCAGCCCCAGCATTTT. Its translation: CSARDPQVNQPQHF.